This T cell receptor beta chain was recorded in a study of spatial heterogeneity in lung cancer. Described time point: sample taken at primary tumor resection. There were 72 donors, all of them untreated patients with early-stage non-small cell lung cancer. The sequenced material consisted of unsorted whole RNA from tumor, nontumor lung or frozen PBMC. This clonotype is judged medium-sized. In the library, each TCR cDNA molecule bore its own unique molecular identifier. Using its own MiXCR run on the 5' RACE reads, TCRdb lists one record per CDR3 protein. In the table there are more than 4,000 distinct CDR3 sequences, less than 3.5% of which are singletons. The specimen was normal lung tissue next to the tumor, collected at surgery. The TCR comes from a male donor with early-stage non-small cell lung cancer.

As DNA, the CDR3 is TGTGCCACCAGTGATGCCAACAGGCGCTGGCATTTT. Translation: CATSDANRRWHF. The rearrangement uses TRBV24-1 and TRBJ1-5, with D perhaps TRBD1 (5 bases). CDR3 size: 12 residues. In germline, CDR1 is KGHDR, CDR2 SFDVKD. Trimming removed 3 bases at V and 15 bases at J, with 14 bases between.